Following are 22 T cell receptor beta chains from one sample sequenced in a study of blood T cell repertoires in COVID-19. Using immunoSEQ multiplex PCR, the repertoire was profiled, and TCRdb retains in-frame clones only, with some absent. The repertoire holds some 71,000 clones, roughly 88% seen once, with 2% in the top ten. The sequencing input was peripheral blood. The receptors were sampled from a man aged 25-40 years with acute or convalescent COVID-19.

The count of this clone is one. The chain combines TRBV30 with TRBJ2-5; 12 bases fit TRBD2. V dropped 4 bases and J dropped 5; count of bases not matched to a gene: 14. CDR1 is GTSNPN and CDR2 is SVGIG in the germline V gene (reference sequence). The CDR3 covers 17 residues. The CDR3 DNA reads TGTGCCTGGAATGTCGGACTAGCGGGACCCGCGGGGGAGACCCAGTACTTC. It translates to CAWNVGLAGPAGETQYF.

The rearrangement links TRBV30 to TRBJ2-2; 7 bases agree with TRBD1. The germline CDR1 and CDR2 sequences are GTSNPN and SVGIG (reference sequence). The CDR3 loop spans 14 amino acids. Unmatched junction bases numbered 8, after V lost 3 bases and J lost 7 bases. CDR3 loop: CAWRTGTVSGELFF. CDR3 DNA sequence: TGTGCCTGGAGGACGGGGACAGTTAGCGGGGAGCTGTTTTTT.

The V and J genes are TRBV6-6 and TRBJ2-1, with 8 nucleotides matching TRBD1. V lost 5 bases to trimming and J lost 5 bases; unmatched junction nucleotides: 14. This CDR3 comprises 17 residues. The germline gives CDR1 MNHNY, CDR2 SVGAGI (reference sequence). CDR3 DNA sequence: TGTGCCAGCAGTCCGCCAGACAGGGGCCTCAGCAACAATGAGCAGTTCTTC. It specifies CASSPPDRGLSNNEQFF.

The count of this clone is one. CDR3 sequence: CASSLAPTVNTGELFF. CDR3 nucleotides: TGCGCCAGCAGCTTGGCGCCGACAGTGAACACCGGGGAGCTGTTTTTT. The chain joins TRBV5-1 to TRBJ2-2, with D perhaps TRBD1 (5 bases). The germline CDR1 and CDR2 sequences are SGHRS and YFSETQ. This CDR3 comprises 16 residues. Trimming removed 0 bases at V and 1 base at J, with 10 bases between.

V and J are TRBV5-4 and TRBJ1-2, with 7 positions matching TRBD1. With 3 bases clipped from V and 4 bases from J, the junction kept 12 bases outside the gene matches. The CDR3 totals 16 residues. Germline V gene sequence: CDR1 SGHNT, CDR2 YYREEE (reference sequence). This CDR3 is CASSSGGQGVSYGYTF. The DNA for the CDR3 is TGTGCCAGCAGCTCGGGTGGCCAGGGGGTGAGCTATGGCTACACCTTC.

The chain combines TRBV5-6 with TRBJ2-6; D not certain. The germline gives CDR1 SGHDT, CDR2 YYEEEE. Trimming stripped 4 bases from V and 4 bases from J, with 6 bases between. The CDR3 has 13 amino acids. CDR3 loop: CASSRVGANVLTF. Written as DNA, the CDR3 is TGTGCCAGCAGCCGGGTAGGGGCCAACGTCCTGACTTTC.

The chain is built from TRBV7-9 and TRBJ2-2; possible D gene TRBD2, 5 bases. CDR1 is SEHNR, CDR2 FQNEAQ, per germline (reference sequence). This CDR3 comprises 17 residues. V was cut by 2 bases and J by 5 bases, with 18 bases left in between. The CDR3 here is CASSLNGRPGGTGELFF. CDR3 DNA: TGTGCCAGCAGCTTAAACGGCAGGCCTGGAGGAACCGGGGAGCTGTTTTTT.

As DNA, the CDR3 is TGTGCCAGCAGCCAAGACGGGGGAGCGCGGCGGGGAGAGCAGTTCTTC. Residues: CASSQDGGARRGEQFF. V and J are TRBV4-2 and TRBJ2-1; maybe TRBD2 (6 bases). CDR1 and CDR2 (germline): LGHNA, YNFKEQ. V shed 0 bases and J shed 10 bases, with 19 bases lying between them. The CDR3 is 16 residues long.

The chain uses TRBV6-6 and TRBJ1-1, with TRBD1 as a possible D gene (6 bases). The length of the CDR3 is 14 residues. Trimming cost V 7 bases and J 7 bases, with 19 bases left between them. CDR1 and CDR2 (germline): MNHNY, SVGAGI (reference sequence). CDR3 protein: CASNTGQRTLEAFF. DNA for the CDR3: TGTGCCAGCAATACGGGACAACGAACACTTGAAGCTTTCTTT.

The chain uses TRBV3-1 (or the pseudogene TRBV3-2) and TRBJ2-7, with a tentative D call TRBD1 (8 bases). The germline gives CDR1 LGHDT, CDR2 YNNKEL (reference sequence). The CDR3 sequence is 12 residues long. Trimming removed 5 bases at V and 6 bases at J, with 11 bases between. The CDR3 sequence: CASSYRGGEQYV. The CDR3 bases are TGTGCCAGCAGCTACAGGGGGGGCGAGCAGTACGTC.

V usage is TRBV11-2 and J usage is TRBJ2-1; 7 bases line up with TRBD2. Per the germline V gene, CDR1 is SGHAT and CDR2 is FQNNGV. The CDR3 covers 15 residues. V was clipped by 1 base and J by 0 bases; unmatched bases: 0. The CDR3 DNA reads as TGTGCCAGCAGCTTAGGCGGGAGCTCCTACAATGAGCAGTTCTTC. As protein: CASSLGGSSYNEQFF.

This chain uses TRBV20-1 with TRBJ1-4; D is undetermined. V lost 5 bases, J lost 13 bases, and 14 bases lay in between. Germline V CDR1 and CDR2: DFQATT, SNEGSKA (reference sequence). The CDR3 consists of 11 residues. Written as DNA, the CDR3 is TGCAGTGCTCCACTAATCCGGAGACTGTTTTTT. It yields the protein CSAPLIRRLFF.

V usage is TRBV7-8 and J usage is TRBJ1-6, with TRBD1 as a possible D gene (6 bases). Trimming took off 4 bases at V and 6 bases at J, with 10 bases between the two ends. This CDR3 contains 14 residues. From germline, CDR1 is SGHVS and CDR2 FQNEAQ. The CDR3 bases are TGTGCCAGCAGCTCAGGACAGCTTAATTCACCCCTCCACTTT. As protein: CASSSGQLNSPLHF.

The CDR3 DNA reads as TGCAGCGTGCGACAGAACACCGGGGAGCTGTTTTTT. It codes for CSVRQNTGELFF. The rearrangement uses TRBV29-1 and TRBJ2-2; D is undetermined. Germline CDR1 SQVTM, CDR2 ANQGSEA. Trimming stripped 6 bases from V and 1 base from J, with 6 bases between. The CDR3 is made up of 12 amino acids.

This clone is a singleton in its sample. J is TRBJ1-5 and V is TRBV19; 10 nucleotides match TRBD1. V was clipped by 7 bases and J by 0 bases; unmatched bases: 6. This CDR3 is built from 16 residues. Germline V gene data show CDR1 as LNHDA and CDR2 as SQIVND (reference sequence). The CDR3 DNA reads as TGTGCCAGTAACCCGGGACAGGGGATTAGCAATCAGCCCCAGCATTTT. Translated, it gives CASNPGQGISNQPQHF. The full variable domain, rest sourced from reference TRBV19 and TRBJ1-5, is DGGITQSPKYLFRKEGQNVTLSCEQNLNHDAMYWYRQDPGQGLRLIYYSQIVNDFQKGDIAEGYSVSREKKESFPLTVTSAQKNPTAFYLCASNPGQGISNQPQHFGDGTRLSIL.

Only a few counts were recorded for this clone. The chain joins TRBV20-1 to TRBJ2-3; TRBD2 aligns across 10 bases. The V gene end was trimmed by 3 bases and the J gene end by 2 bases; junction bases not matched to a gene: 11. The CDR3 covers 17 residues. Germline V gives CDR1 DFQATT, CDR2 SNEGSKA (reference sequence). The CDR3 here is CSASTLAGVENTDTQYF. The CDR3 nucleotides are TGCAGTGCTAGTACCCTAGCGGGAGTTGAGAACACAGATACGCAGTATTTT.

This rearrangement joins TRBV21-1 to TRBJ1-3; no check of the table's D call, TRBD1, against the DNA was made. TRBV21-1 counts as a pseudogene. The CDR3 has 16 residues. The CDR3 coding sequence is TGTGCCAGCAGCCCTAAAAGAACGACAGTTGGAAACACCATATATTTT. It encodes CASSPKRTTVGNTIYF.

The chain combines TRBV19 with TRBJ1-1; 8 positions match TRBD1. The CDR3 sequence is 16 residues long. Germline-derived CDR1 and CDR2 are LNHDA and SQIVND (reference sequence). V lost 2 bases and J lost 5; bases outside the gene matches: 10. In DNA form, the CDR3 reads TGTGCCAGTAGTATAACTTTGGACAGGGCGGGTACTGAAGCTTTCTTT. It encodes CASSITLDRAGTEAFF.

J is TRBJ1-6 and V is TRBV28; TRBD1 might be the D (6 bases). Trimming took 6 bases from V and 7 from J, leaving 19 bases between them. Per the germline V gene, CDR1 is MDHEN and CDR2 is SYDVKM. This CDR3 is 16 amino acids long. As DNA, the CDR3 is TGTGCCAGCAGAAGAACGAAGGACAGAGGGAATTCACCCCTCCACTTT. Translated, it gives CASRRTKDRGNSPLHF. The full variable domain, in which reference TRBV28 and TRBJ1-6 provide the parts outside the CDR3, is DVKVTQSSRYLVKRTGEKVFLECVQDMDHENMFWYRQDPGLGLRLIYFSYDVKMKEKGDIPEGYSVSREKKERFSLILESASTNQTSMYLCASRRTKDRGNSPLHFGNGTRLTVT.

This chain connects TRBV30 to TRBJ1-1; a weak D match, TRBD1 (6 bases). This CDR3 has 13 amino acids. V was trimmed by 7 bases and J by 4 bases, leaving 16 bases between them. Germline V gene data show CDR1 as GTSNPN and CDR2 as SVGIG (reference sequence). The CDR3 coding sequence is TGTGCCTCTAGACAGGACCCATTCACTGAAGCTTTCTTT. Encoded protein: CASRQDPFTEAFF. The complete variable domain, with remaining parts taken from reference TRBV30 and TRBJ1-1, reads SQTIHQWPATLVQPVGSPLSLECTVEGTSNPNLYWYRQAAGRGLQLLFYSVGIGQISSEVPQNLSASRPQDRQFILSSKKLLLSDSGFYLCASRQDPFTEAFFGQGTRLTVV.

A note on this clone: One end of the junction fails to match germline, which may point to a read error. V and J are TRBV10-3 and TRBJ2-2, with D maybe TRBD1 (6 bases). Germline V gene sequence: CDR1 ENHRY, CDR2 SYGVKD. The CDR3 has 14 residues. CDR3 amino acids: CAIREQGNAGELFF. CDR3 sequence (DNA): TGTGCCATCAGGGAGCAGGGGAACGCCGGGGAGCTGTTTTTT.

The gene calls are TRBV21-1 and TRBJ2-3; the table's TRBD1 call for D was not verified on the DNA. TRBV21-1 is annotated as a pseudogene. This CDR3 comprises 14 residues. CDR3 loop: CASSNAGGEDTQYF. The CDR3 DNA reads as TGTGCCAGCAGCAATGCAGGGGGCGAAGATACGCAGTATTTT.